Following are 15 T cell receptor beta chains from one sample sequenced in a study of control samples from healthy donors and cancer patients. Assay: immunoSEQ multiplex PCR; the TCRdb copy retains only in-frame clones and omits some. This table holds 100,000 or so clones, about 90% found once. The source material was blood. All receptors derive from a young woman in good health.

The CDR3 reads CASSMIRTGDPYEQYF. The DNA for the CDR3 is TGTGCCAGTAGTATGATTCGGACAGGGGACCCCTACGAGCAGTACTTC. The rearrangement joins TRBV19 to TRBJ2-7; 9 bases match TRBD1. Germline V CDR1 and CDR2: LNHDA, SQIVND (reference sequence). V was pared by 3 bases and J by 2 bases, with 8 bases of the junction left unmatched. The CDR3 spans 16 residues. The entire variable domain, with the rest obtained from reference TRBV19 and TRBJ2-7, is as follows: DGGITQSPKYLFRKEGQNVTLSCEQNLNHDAMYWYRQDPGQGLRLIYYSQIVNDFQKGDIAEGYSVSREKKESFPLTVTSAQKNPTAFYLCASSMIRTGDPYEQYFGPGTRLTVT.

The chain links TRBV5-4 to TRBJ2-7; D uncertain. The length of the CDR3 is 13 residues. Trimming removed 6 bases at V and 1 base at J, with 11 bases between. CDR1 and CDR2 from the germline V gene are SGHNT and YYREEE (reference sequence). DNA of the CDR3: TGTGCCAGCACTAGGGTAGGGTCCTACGAGCAGTACTTC. The encoded protein is CASTRVGSYEQYF.

This rearrangement joins TRBV7-9 to TRBJ2-1; 11 nucleotides align to TRBD2. J was trimmed by 5 bases and V by 5 bases; bases with no gene match: 5. The V gene's germline CDR1 is SEHNR and CDR2 FQNEAQ (reference sequence). This CDR3 has 15 residues. The chain's CDR3 is CASSVTSGRNNEQFF. The CDR3 DNA is TGTGCCAGCAGCGTAACTAGCGGGAGAAACAATGAGCAGTTCTTC.

The rearrangement links TRBV3-1 (or the pseudogene TRBV3-2) to TRBJ1-4; TRBD1 agrees at 7 bases. V was pared by 2 bases and J by 4 bases, with 7 bases of the junction left unmatched. Germline V CDR1 and CDR2: LGHDT, YNNKEL (reference sequence). This CDR3 is built from 16 residues. This chain's CDR3 is CASSQRRGQVNEKLFF. DNA for the CDR3: TGTGCCAGCAGCCAAAGGAGGGGGCAGGTTAATGAAAAACTGTTTTTT.

The J gene is TRBJ1-6, the V gene TRBV9; TRBD1 matches 7 bases. Trimming took 1 base from V and 5 from J; bases not matched to a gene: 3. Germline V gives CDR1 SGDLS, CDR2 YYNGEE. The CDR3 sequence is 15 residues long. In nucleotides, the CDR3 is TGTGCCAGCAGCGTAACCGGGACAGATAATTCACCCCTCCACTTT. It encodes CASSVTGTDNSPLHF.

This chain joins TRBV29-1 and TRBJ1-1; D might be TRBD1 (5 bases). Per germline, CDR1 SQVTM and CDR2 ANQGSEA. Between the trimmed V and J ends, which lost 4 bases and 0 bases, there was a span of 12 bases. CDR3 length: 14 amino acids. CDR3: CSVGGGRVNTEAFF. As DNA, the CDR3 is TGCAGCGTTGGGGGCGGAAGGGTGAACACTGAAGCTTTCTTT.

This chain joins TRBV6-1 and TRBJ1-5; no definite D call. CDR3 size: 15 residues. Trimming left V 2 bases short and J 0 bases short, with 8 bases between. Germline CDR1 and CDR2: MNHNS and SASEGT. Here the CDR3 reads CASSEYPYSNQPQHF. The CDR3 nucleotides read TGTGCCAGCAGTGAATATCCGTATAGCAATCAGCCCCAGCATTTT.

This chain connects TRBV27 to TRBJ2-7, with D tentatively TRBD1 (6 bases). This CDR3 has 15 amino acids. The V end was cut by 5 bases, the J end by 2 bases, with 16 bases between. The germline V gene has CDR1 MNHEY and CDR2 SMNVEV (reference sequence). The CDR3 region is CASSITGTPPYEQYF. CDR3 bases: TGTGCCAGCAGTATAACCGGGACACCCCCCTACGAGCAGTACTTC.

The chain recombines TRBV11-2 with TRBJ2-7, with TRBD2 matching 7 bases. V shed 1 base, J shed 7 bases, and the junction held 10 bases outside the gene matches. Germline loops: CDR1 SGHAT, CDR2 FQNNGV. This CDR3 comprises 15 residues. In DNA, the CDR3 is TGTGCCAGCAGCTTAGTGCGGGCGGGAGTGTATGAGCAGTACTTC. Translating gives CASSLVRAGVYEQYF.

The V and J genes are TRBV7-2 and TRBJ1-2, with TRBD1 matching 7 bases. The CDR3 contains 15 residues. The V gene end was trimmed by 0 bases and the J gene end by 8 bases; junction bases not matched to a gene: 9. Germline V gives CDR1 SGHTA, CDR2 FQGNSA. The CDR3 is CASSLAGDSLVGYTF. The CDR3 DNA reads TGTGCCAGCAGCTTAGCCGGGGACAGCCTTGTCGGCTACACCTTC.

The chain combines TRBV10-3 with TRBJ1-1; D unresolved. The length of the CDR3 is 15 residues. Trimming left V 2 bases short and J 0 bases short, with 10 bases between. Germline V gene lookup returns CDR1 ENHRY and CDR2 SYGVKD. The CDR3 loop reads CAISENGEMNTEAFF. The CDR3 coding sequence is TGTGCCATCAGTGAGAACGGGGAAATGAACACTGAAGCTTTCTTT.

The rearrangement joins TRBV6-2 or TRBV6-3 to TRBJ2-3; TRBD2 aligns across 10 bases. With V trimmed by 4 bases and J by 7 bases, 8 bases remained unmatched. CDR1 MNHEY and CDR2 SVGEGT come from the germline V gene. The CDR3 runs 15 residues. In DNA, the CDR3 is TGTGCCAGCAGTTTGAAGCGGGGGGGGAGTTATACGCAGTATTTT. Protein sequence: CASSLKRGGSYTQYF.

This clone was detected only once. The chain joins TRBV19 to TRBJ2-1; D gene ambiguous. Germline V CDR1 and CDR2: LNHDA, SQIVND (reference sequence). Trimming took off 4 bases at V and 7 bases at J, with 11 bases between the two ends. This CDR3 region has 13 residues. CDR3 protein: CASSTPGWNEQFF. The DNA of the CDR3 is TGTGCCAGTAGTACTCCGGGTTGGAATGAGCAGTTCTTC. The full variable domain, its missing parts supplied by reference TRBV19 and TRBJ2-1, is DGGITQSPKYLFRKEGQNVTLSCEQNLNHDAMYWYRQDPGQGLRLIYYSQIVNDFQKGDIAEGYSVSREKKESFPLTVTSAQKNPTAFYLCASSTPGWNEQFFGPGTRLTVL.

The gene calls are TRBV21-1 and TRBJ2-7; no DNA check was done on the table's D call, TRBD1. TRBV21-1 is flagged as a pseudogene. The CDR3 spans 16 residues. The CDR3, as DNA: TGTGCCAGCAGCAAAAGTGAGGGACAGTATACCTACGAGCAGTACTTC. As protein: CASSKSEGQYTYEQYF.

In nucleotides, the CDR3 is TGCAGCGTTGACTGGAACCCCGGGACAGGGGTTTACGAGCAGTACTTC. It encodes CSVDWNPGTGVYEQYF. This chain joins TRBV29-1 and TRBJ2-7; 10 bases are shared with TRBD1. J was trimmed by 4 bases and V by 3 bases; bases with no gene match: 12. Germline V gene data show CDR1 as SQVTM and CDR2 as ANQGSEA. This CDR3 spans 16 amino acids.